This entry lists 7 T cell receptor beta chains sequenced from one sample in a study of PD-1 blockade in mismatch repair-deficient tumors (dated by TCRdb to 2016 to 2017). Library generation was performed with the immunoSEQ multiplex PCR assay. The table comes from immuneACCESS by way of TCRdb, which keeps in-frame sequences with V and J called. Part of the clones is missing from these tables; in studies checked, under half for an unresolved V gene and the rest for unknown reasons. Counted in this sample were some 27,000 clones; about four fifths of them appeared once. The top ten clones comprise about 3% of the sample. What the time point label conveys for this sample: peripheral blood before pembrolizumab. Sample: PBMCs, taken before pembrolizumab treatment. The receptors shown here come from an adult with mismatch repair-deficient cancer.

The CDR3 region is CASSSPGGAGNNEQFF. In DNA, the CDR3 is TGTGCCAGCTCATCTCCAGGGGGCGCAGGGAACAATGAGCAGTTCTTC. The chain has TRBV18 and TRBJ2-1; the match to TRBD1 covers 8 bases. The CDR3 contains 16 residues. CDR1 is KGHSH, CDR2 LQKENI, per germline. V gave up 5 bases and J gave up 5 bases; unmatched junction bases: 11. Together with reference TRBV18 and TRBJ2-1, the CDR3 gives the full variable domain: NAGVMQNPRHLVRRRGQEARLRCSPMKGHSHVYWYRQLPEEGLKFMVYLQKENIIDESGMPKERFSAEFPKEGPSILRIQQVVRGDSAAYFCASSSPGGAGNNEQFFGPGTRLTVL.

The chain uses TRBV4-1 and TRBJ2-1; perhaps TRBD2 as D (5 bases). Trimming left V 3 bases short and J 7 bases short, with 7 bases between. The V gene's germline CDR1 is MGHRA and CDR2 YSYEKL. The CDR3 runs to 12 residues. CDR3 DNA sequence: TGCGCCAGCAGCCACACTAGTAATGAGCAGTTCTTC. Translation: CASSHTSNEQFF.

The chain links TRBV5-1 to TRBJ2-1; weak D call: TRBD2 (5 bases). The CDR3 consists of 15 residues. Trimming removed 4 bases at V and 6 bases at J, with 17 bases between. Germline lookup yields CDR1 SGHRS and CDR2 YFSETQ. CDR3 in amino acids: CASSNVGEFGNEQFF. In nucleotides, the CDR3 is TGCGCCAGCAGCAACGTCGGGGAATTCGGCAATGAGCAGTTCTTC. The variable domain in full, with the rest retrieved from reference TRBV5-1 and TRBJ2-1, is KAGVTQTPRYLIKTRGQQVTLSCSPISGHRSVSWYQQTPGQGLQFLFEYFSETQRNKGNFPGRFSGRQFSNSRSEMNVSTLELGDSALYLCASSNVGEFGNEQFFGPGTRLTVL.

V usage is TRBV28 and J usage is TRBJ1-4; D is uncertain. CDR1 is MDHEN, CDR2 SYDVKM, per germline. This CDR3 spans 11 amino acids. Trimming pared 11 bases from V and 7 bases from J, leaving 11 bases between. CDR3 protein: CAAGGGEKLFF. CDR3 bases: TGTGCCGCCGGAGGCGGTGAAAAACTGTTTTTT.

CDR3 loop: CASSRDSEAFF. CDR3 DNA sequence: TGTGCCAGCAGCCGGGACAGTGAAGCTTTCTTT. The J gene is TRBJ1-1, the V gene TRBV6-5; 7 positions agree with TRBD1. Germline loops: CDR1 MNHEY, CDR2 SVGAGI. Trimming cost V 6 bases and J 7 bases; bases outside gene matches: 2. This CDR3 contains 11 residues.

This clone was seen only a few times. The rearrangement uses TRBV28 and TRBJ2-7; D not certain. V shed 2 bases and J shed 7 bases, with 6 bases lying between them. The length of the CDR3 is 11 residues. CDR1 and CDR2 from the germline V gene are MDHEN and SYDVKM. CDR3 sequence reads: CASSLVREQYF. CDR3 DNA: TGTGCCAGCAGTTTAGTGCGGGAGCAGTACTTC.

This chain connects TRBV27 to TRBJ2-1; tentatively, D is TRBD2 (6 bases). The V gene lost 5 bases and the J gene lost 7 bases, with 15 bases spanning the gap. Germline values: CDR1 MNHEY, CDR2 SMNVEV (reference sequence). The CDR3 is made up of 14 amino acids. The CDR3 nucleotides are TGTGCCAGCAGTAACTCCGGGAGCTTGAATGAGCAGTTCTTC. The encoded protein is CASSNSGSLNEQFF.